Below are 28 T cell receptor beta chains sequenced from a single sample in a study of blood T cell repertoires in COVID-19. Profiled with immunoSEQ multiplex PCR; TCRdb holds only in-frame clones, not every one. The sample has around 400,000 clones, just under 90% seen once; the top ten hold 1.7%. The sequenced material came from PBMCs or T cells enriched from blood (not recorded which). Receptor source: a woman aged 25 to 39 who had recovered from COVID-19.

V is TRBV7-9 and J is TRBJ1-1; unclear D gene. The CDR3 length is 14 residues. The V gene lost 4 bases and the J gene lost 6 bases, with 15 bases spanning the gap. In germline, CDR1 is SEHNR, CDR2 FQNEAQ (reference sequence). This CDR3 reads CASSSTPLRAEAFF. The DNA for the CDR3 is TGTGCCAGCAGCTCTACTCCCTTGAGAGCTGAAGCTTTCTTT.

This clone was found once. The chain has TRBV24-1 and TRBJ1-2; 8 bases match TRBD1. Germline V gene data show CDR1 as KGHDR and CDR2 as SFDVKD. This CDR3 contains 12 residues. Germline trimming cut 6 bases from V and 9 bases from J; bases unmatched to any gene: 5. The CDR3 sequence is CATSRTGSSYTF. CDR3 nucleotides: TGTGCCACCAGTCGGACAGGGTCCAGCTACACCTTC.

The CDR3 region has the DNA TGTGCCTCCAGGAAGGGGGCCTCTGGAAACACCATATATTTT. Encoded protein: CASRKGASGNTIYF. This chain uses TRBV19 with TRBJ1-3; 7 nucleotides line up with TRBD1. Germline V CDR1 and CDR2: LNHDA, SQIVND (reference sequence). With V trimmed by 11 bases and J by 0 bases, 7 bases remained unmatched. This CDR3 has 14 amino acids.

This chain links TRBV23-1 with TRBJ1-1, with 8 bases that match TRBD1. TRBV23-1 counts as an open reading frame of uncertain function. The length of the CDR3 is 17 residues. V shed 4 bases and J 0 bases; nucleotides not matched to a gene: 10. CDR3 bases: TGCGCCAGCAGTCCCCAGGGGGCGCGGGTTGTGAACACTGAAGCTTTCTTT. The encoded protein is CASSPQGARVVNTEAFF.

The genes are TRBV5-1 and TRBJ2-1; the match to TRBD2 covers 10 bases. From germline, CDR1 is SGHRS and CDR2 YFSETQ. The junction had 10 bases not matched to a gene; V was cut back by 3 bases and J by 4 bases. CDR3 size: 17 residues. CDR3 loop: CASSSLRGLAIYNEQFF. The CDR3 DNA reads TGCGCCAGCAGCTCCCTCAGGGGACTAGCGATTTACAATGAGCAGTTCTTC.

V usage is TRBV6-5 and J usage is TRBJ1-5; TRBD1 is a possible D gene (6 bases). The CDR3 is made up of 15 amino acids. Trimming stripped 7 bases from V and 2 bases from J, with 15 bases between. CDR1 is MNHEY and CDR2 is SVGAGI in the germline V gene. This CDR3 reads CASNNREGGNQPQHF. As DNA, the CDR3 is TGTGCCAGCAACAACAGGGAGGGCGGCAATCAGCCCCAGCATTTT.

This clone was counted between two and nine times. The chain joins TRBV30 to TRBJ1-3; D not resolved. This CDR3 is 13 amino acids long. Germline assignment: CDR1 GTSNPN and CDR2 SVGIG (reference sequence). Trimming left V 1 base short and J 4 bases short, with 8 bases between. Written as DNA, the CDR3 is TGTGCCTGGAGTGGCTTCCTAGGAAACACCATATATTTT. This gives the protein CAWSGFLGNTIYF. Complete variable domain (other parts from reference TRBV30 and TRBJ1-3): SQTIHQWPATLVQPVGSPLSLECTVEGTSNPNLYWYRQAAGRGLQLLFYSVGIGQISSEVPQNLSASRPQDRQFILSSKKLLLSDSGFYLCAWSGFLGNTIYFGEGSWLTVV.

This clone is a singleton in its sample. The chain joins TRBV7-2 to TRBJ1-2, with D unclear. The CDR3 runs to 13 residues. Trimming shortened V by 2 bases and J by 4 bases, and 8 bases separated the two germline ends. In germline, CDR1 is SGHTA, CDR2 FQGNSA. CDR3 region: CASSLPPVYGYTF. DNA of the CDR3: TGTGCCAGCAGCTTACCGCCAGTCTATGGCTACACCTTC.

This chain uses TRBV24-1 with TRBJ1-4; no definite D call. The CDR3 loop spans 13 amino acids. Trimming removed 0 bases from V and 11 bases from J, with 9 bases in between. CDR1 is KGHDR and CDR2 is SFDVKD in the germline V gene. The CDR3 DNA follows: TGTGCCACCAGTGATTTGCACGTCCAGAAACTGTTTTTT. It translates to CATSDLHVQKLFF.

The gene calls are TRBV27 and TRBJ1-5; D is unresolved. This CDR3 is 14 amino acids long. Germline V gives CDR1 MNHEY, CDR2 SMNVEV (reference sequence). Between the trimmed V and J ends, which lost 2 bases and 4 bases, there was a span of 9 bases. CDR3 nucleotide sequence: TGTGCCAGCAGTTTAAGGCTCGGGAATCAGCCCCAGCATTTT. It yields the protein CASSLRLGNQPQHF.

The CDR3 here is CASSQNSGGNTEAFF. In DNA, the CDR3 is TGTGCCAGCAGCCAAAATTCAGGAGGGAACACTGAAGCTTTCTTT. The chain employs TRBV14 and TRBJ1-1; D call uncertain. This CDR3 is built from 15 residues. Looked up from germline, CDR1 is SGHDN and CDR2 is FVKESK. Trimming shortened V by 2 bases and J by 1 base, and 11 bases separated the two germline ends.

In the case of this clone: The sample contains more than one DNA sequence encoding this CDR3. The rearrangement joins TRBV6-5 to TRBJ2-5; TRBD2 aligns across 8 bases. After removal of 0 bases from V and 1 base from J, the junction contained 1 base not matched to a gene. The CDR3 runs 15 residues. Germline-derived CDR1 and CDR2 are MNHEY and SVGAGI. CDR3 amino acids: CASSYSGLAQETQYF. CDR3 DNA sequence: TGTGCCAGCAGTTACTCCGGACTAGCCCAAGAGACCCAGTACTTC.

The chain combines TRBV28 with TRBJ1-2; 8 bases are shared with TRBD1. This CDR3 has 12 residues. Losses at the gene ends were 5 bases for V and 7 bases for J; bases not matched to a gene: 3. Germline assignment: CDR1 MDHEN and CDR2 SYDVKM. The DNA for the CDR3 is TGTGCCAGCAGTCAGGGGGCGCTTGGCTACACCTTC. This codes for CASSQGALGYTF.

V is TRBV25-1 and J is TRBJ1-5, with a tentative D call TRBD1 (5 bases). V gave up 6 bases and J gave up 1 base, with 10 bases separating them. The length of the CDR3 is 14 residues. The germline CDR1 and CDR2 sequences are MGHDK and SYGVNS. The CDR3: CASSGHESNQPQHF. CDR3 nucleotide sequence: TGTGCCAGCAGCGGACACGAAAGCAATCAGCCCCAGCATTTT. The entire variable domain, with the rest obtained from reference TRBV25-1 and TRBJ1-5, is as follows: EADIYQTPRYLVIGTGKKITLECSQTMGHDKMYWYQQDPGMELHLIHYSYGVNSTEKGDLSSESTVSRIRTEHFPLTLESARPSHTSQYLCASSGHESNQPQHFGDGTRLSIL.

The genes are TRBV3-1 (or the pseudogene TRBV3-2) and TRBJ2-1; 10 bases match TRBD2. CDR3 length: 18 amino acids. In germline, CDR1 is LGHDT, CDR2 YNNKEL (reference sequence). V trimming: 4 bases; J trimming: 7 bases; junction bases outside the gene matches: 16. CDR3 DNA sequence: TGTGCCAGCAGCCCCTCGGGGGTTCTAGCGGGGGTTCTGAATGAGCAGTTCTTC. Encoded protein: CASSPSGVLAGVLNEQFF.

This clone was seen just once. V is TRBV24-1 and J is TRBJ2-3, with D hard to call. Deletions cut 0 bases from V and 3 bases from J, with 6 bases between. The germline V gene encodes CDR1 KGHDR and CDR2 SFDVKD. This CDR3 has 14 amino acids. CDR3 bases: TGTGCCACCAGTGATTTGTTCGGGACAGATACGCAGTATTTT. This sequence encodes CATSDLFGTDTQYF.

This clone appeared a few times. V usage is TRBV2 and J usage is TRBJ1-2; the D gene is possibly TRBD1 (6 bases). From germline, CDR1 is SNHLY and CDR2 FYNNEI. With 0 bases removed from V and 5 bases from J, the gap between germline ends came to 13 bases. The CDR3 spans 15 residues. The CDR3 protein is CASSEAPGAGYGYTF. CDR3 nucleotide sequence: TGTGCCAGCAGTGAAGCCCCAGGGGCGGGTTATGGCTACACCTTC. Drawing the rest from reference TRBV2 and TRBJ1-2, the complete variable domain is EPEVTQTPSHQVTQMGQEVILRCVPISNHLYFYWYRQILGQKVEFLVSFYNNEISEKSEIFDDQFSVERPDGSNFTLKIRSTKLEDSAMYFCASSEAPGAGYGYTFGSGTRLTVV.

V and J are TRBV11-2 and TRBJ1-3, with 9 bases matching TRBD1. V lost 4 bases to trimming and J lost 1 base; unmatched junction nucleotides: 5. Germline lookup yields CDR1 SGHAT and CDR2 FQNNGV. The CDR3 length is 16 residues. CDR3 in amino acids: CASSYTDRGSGNTIYF. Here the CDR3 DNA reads TGTGCCAGCAGCTATACGGACAGGGGATCTGGAAACACCATATATTTT.

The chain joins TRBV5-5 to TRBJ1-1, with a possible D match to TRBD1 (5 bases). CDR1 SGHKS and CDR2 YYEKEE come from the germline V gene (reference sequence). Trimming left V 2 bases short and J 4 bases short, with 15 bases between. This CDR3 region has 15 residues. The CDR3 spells CASSFRLLGATEAFF. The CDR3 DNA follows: TGTGCCAGCAGCTTCCGCCTTTTAGGGGCCACTGAAGCTTTCTTT.

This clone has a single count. The CDR3 spells CASSPYISYEQYF. The DNA of the CDR3 is TGTGCCAGCAGTCCCTATATCTCCTACGAGCAGTACTTC. The chain recombines TRBV12-3 or TRBV12-4 with TRBJ2-7; D is ambiguous. CDR3 size: 13 residues. Trimming stripped 5 bases from V and 0 bases from J, with 8 bases between.

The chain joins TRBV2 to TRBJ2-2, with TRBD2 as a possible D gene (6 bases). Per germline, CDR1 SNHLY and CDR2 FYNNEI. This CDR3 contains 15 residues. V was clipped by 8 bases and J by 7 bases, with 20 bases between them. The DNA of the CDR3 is TGTGCCAGCCATAAAACTTACGGGAGCCACGGGGAGCTGTTTTTT. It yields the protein CASHKTYGSHGELFF.

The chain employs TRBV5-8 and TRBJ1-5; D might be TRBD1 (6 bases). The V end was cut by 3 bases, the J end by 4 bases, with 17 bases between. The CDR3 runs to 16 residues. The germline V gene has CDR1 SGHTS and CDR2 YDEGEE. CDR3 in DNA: TGTGCCAGCAGCTGGATGACAGGTGCGACGAATCAGCCCCAGCATTTT. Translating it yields CASSWMTGATNQPQHF.

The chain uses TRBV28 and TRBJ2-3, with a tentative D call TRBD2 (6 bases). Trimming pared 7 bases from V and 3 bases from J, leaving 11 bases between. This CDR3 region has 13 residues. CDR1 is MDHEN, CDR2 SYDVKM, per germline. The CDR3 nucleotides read TGTGCCAGCATAGGCGGGGAGACAGATACGCAGTATTTT. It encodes CASIGGETDTQYF.

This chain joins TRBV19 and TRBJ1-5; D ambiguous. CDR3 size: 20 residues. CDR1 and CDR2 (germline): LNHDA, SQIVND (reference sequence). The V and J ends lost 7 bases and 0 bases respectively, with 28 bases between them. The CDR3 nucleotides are TGTGCCAGTACTCGGAGGGTGGAGGGAGGTAGCCTTCATAGCAATCAGCCCCAGCATTTT. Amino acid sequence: CASTRRVEGGSLHSNQPQHF.

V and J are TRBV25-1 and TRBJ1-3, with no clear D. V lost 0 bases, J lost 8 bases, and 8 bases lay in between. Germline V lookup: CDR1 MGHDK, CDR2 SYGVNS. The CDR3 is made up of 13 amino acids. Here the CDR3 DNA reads TGTGCCAGCAGTGAATACACTGGGCACACCATATATTTT. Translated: CASSEYTGHTIYF.

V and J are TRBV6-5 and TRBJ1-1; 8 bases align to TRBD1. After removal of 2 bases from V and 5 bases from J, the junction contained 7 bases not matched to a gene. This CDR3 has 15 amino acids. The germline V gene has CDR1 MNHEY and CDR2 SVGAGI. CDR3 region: CASSYSSGGRTEAFF. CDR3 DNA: TGTGCCAGCAGTTACAGTTCAGGGGGCCGGACTGAAGCTTTCTTT.

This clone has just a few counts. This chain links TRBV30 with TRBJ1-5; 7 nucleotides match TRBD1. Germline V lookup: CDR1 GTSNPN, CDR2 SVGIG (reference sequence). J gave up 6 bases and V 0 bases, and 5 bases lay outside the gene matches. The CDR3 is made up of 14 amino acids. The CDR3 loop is CAWSVQGVTQPQHF. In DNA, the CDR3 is TGTGCCTGGAGTGTGCAGGGGGTTACTCAGCCCCAGCATTTT.

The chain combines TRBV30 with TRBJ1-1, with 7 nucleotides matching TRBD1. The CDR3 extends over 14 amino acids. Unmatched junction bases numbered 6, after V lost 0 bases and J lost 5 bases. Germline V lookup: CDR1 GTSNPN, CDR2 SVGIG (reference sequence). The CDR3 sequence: CAWSVQRGPTEAFF. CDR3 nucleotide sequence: TGTGCCTGGAGTGTACAAAGGGGGCCGACTGAAGCTTTCTTT.